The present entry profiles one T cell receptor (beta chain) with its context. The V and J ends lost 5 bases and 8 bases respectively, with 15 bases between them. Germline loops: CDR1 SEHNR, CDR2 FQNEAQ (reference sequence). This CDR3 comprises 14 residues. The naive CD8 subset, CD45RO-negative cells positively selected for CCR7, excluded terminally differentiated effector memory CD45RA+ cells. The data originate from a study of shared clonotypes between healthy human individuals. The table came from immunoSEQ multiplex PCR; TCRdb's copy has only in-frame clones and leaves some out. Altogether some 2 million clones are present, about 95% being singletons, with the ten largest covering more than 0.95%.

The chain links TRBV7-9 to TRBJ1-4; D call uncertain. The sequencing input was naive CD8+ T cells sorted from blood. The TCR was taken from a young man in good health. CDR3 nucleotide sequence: TGTGCCAGCAGCATCTCCGGAGGCCTAGAAAAACTGTTTTTT. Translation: CASSISGGLEKLFF.